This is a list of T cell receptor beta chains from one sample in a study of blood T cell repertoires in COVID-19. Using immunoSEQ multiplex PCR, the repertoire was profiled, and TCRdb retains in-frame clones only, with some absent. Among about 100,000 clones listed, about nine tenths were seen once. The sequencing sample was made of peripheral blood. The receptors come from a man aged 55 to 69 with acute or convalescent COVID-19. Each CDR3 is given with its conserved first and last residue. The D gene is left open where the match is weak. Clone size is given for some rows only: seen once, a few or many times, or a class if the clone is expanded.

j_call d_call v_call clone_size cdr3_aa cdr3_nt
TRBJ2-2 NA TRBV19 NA CASSKEGGNTGELFF TGTGCCAGTAGTAAAGAGGGGGGGAACACCGGGGAGCTGTTTTTT
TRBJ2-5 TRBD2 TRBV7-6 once CASSLGLAGMGETQYF TGTGCCAGCAGCTTAGGCCTAGCGGGTATGGGAGAGACCCAGTACTTC
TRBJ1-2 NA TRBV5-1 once CASSLNFGDGYTF TGCGCCAGCAGCTTAAATTTCGGGGATGGCTACACCTTC
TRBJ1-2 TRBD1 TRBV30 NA CASQGARGYGYTF TGTGCCTCCCAGGGGGCTCGGGGCTATGGCTACACCTTC
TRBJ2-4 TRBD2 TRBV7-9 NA CASSDLAGAAKNIQYF TGTGCCAGCAGCGATCTAGCGGGAGCGGCCAAAAACATTCAGTACTTC
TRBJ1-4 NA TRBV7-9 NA CASSLVGAGEKLFF TGTGCCAGCAGCCTAGTGGGGGCCGGTGAAAAACTGTTTTTT
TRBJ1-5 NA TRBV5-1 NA CASSLAGNNQPQHF TGCGCCAGCAGCTTGGCGGGGAACAATCAGCCCCAGCATTTT
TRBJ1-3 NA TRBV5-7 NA CASSLDRGSRGNTIYF TGTGCCAGCAGCTTGGATAGGGGGTCGCGGGGAAACACCATATATTTT
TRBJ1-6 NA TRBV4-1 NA CASSQGRNSPLHF TGCGCCAGCAGCCAAGGCAGGAATTCACCCCTCCACTTT
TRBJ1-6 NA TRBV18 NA CASSRGVSPLHF TGTGCCAGCTCACGGGGGGTCTCACCCCTCCACTTT
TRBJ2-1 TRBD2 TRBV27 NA CASTLLTSGKVNEQFF TGTGCCAGCACCTTACTCACTAGCGGGAAGGTCAATGAGCAGTTCTTC
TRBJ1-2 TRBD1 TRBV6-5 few CASILGQALSYGYTF TGTGCCAGCATTCTCGGACAGGCCCTCTCCTATGGCTACACCTTC
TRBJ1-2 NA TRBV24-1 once CATSEAGGFGYTF TGTGCCACCAGTGAGGCCGGGGGGTTTGGCTACACCTTC
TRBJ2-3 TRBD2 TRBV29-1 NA CSVGAGDGTQYF TGCAGCGTTGGGGCGGGGGATGGTACGCAGTATTTT
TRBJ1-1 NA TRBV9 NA CASSVTWTAPTEAFF TGTGCCAGCAGCGTGACCTGGACAGCACCCACTGAAGCTTTCTTT